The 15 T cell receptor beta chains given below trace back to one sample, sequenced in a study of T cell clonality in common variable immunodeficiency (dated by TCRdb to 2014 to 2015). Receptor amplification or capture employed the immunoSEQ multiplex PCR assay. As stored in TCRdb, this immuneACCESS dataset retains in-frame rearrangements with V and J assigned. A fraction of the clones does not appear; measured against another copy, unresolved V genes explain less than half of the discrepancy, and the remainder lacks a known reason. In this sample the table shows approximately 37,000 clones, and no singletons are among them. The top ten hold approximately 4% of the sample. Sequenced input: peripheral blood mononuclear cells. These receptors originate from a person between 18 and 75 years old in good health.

The CDR3 DNA, read in part, is TGTGCCAGCACCGACAGTAGCTCCTACAATGAG. Its protein is CASTDSSSYNE. The whole CDR3 protein is CASTDSSSYNEQFF. The V call is TRBV7-9, the J call TRBJ2-1; TRBD1 might be the D (5 bases). The read terminates 3 residues before the CDR3 end, so the remaining end is supplied by the germline J gene. The CDR3 has 14 residues. Germline V CDR1 and CDR2: SEHNR, FQNEAQ (reference sequence). The V and J ends lost 7 bases and 0 bases respectively, with 10 bases between them.

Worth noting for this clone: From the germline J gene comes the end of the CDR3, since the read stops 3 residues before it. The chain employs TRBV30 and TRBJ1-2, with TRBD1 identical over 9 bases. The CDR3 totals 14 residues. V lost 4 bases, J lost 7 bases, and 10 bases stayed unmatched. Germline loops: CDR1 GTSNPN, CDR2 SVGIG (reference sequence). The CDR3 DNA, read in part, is TGTGCCTGGAATACTTACGGGACAGGGCCTGGC. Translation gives CAWNTYGTGPG. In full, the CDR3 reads CAWNTYGTGPGYTF. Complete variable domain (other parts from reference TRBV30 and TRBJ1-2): SQTIHQWPATLVQPVGSPLSLECTVEGTSNPNLYWYRQAAGRGLQLLFYSVGIGQISSEVPQNLSASRPQDRQFILSSKKLLLSDSGFYLCAWNTYGTGPGYTFGSGTRLTVV.

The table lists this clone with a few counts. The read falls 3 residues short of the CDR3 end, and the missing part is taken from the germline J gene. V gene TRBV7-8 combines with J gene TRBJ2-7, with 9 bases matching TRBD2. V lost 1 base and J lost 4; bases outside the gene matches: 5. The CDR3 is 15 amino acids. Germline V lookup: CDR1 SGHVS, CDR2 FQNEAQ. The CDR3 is CASSLGLAEDYEQYF. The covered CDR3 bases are TGTGCCAGCAGCTTAGGACTAGCGGAGGATTACGAG.

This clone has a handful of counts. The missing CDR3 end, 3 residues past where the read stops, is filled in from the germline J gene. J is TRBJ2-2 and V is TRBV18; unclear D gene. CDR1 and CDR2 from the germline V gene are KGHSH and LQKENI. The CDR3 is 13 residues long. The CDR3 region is CASSPRENEKLFF. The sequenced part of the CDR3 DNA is TGTGCCAGCTCACCACGCGAGAATGAAAAG.

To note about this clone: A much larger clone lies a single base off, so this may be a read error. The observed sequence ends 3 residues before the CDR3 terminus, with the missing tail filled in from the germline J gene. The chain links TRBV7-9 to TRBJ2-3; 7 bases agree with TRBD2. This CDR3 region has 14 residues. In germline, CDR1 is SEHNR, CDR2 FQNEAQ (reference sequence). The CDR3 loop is CASREAGVGETQYF. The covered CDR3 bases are TGTGCCAGCCGAGAGGCGGGAGTTGGAGAGACG.

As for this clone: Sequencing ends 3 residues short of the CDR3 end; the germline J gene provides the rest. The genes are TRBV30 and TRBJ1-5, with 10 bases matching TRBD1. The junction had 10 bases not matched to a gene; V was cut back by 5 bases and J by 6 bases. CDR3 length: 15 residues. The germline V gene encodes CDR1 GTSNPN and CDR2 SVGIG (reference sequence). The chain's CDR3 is CAWVSGTGVGQPQHF. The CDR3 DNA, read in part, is TGTGCCTGGGTTTCAGGGACAGGGGTCGGTCAGCCC.

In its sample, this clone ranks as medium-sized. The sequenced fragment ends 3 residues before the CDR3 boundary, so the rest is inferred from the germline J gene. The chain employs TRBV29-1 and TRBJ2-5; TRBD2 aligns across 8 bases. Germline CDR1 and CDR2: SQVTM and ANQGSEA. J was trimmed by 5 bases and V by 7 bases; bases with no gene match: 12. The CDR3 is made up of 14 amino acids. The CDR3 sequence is CSAVGAGAGETQYF. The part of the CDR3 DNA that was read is TGCAGCGCGGTAGGAGCGGGAGCAGGGGAGACC.

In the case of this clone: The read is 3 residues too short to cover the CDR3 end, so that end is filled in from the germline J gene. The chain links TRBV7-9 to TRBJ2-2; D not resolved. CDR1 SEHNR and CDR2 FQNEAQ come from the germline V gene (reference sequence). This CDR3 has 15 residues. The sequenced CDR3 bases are TGTGCCAGCAGCCCCCCCCTGGGCCATAATGAAAAG. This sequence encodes CASSPPLGHNEK. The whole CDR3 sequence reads CASSPPLGHNEKLFF.

CDR3 DNA, as far as it was read: TGTGCCAGTACCCCCGACAGGGGAGTGGATGAC. This codes for CASTPDRGVDD. The complete CDR3 sequence is CASTPDRGVDDYTF. The chain employs TRBV19 and TRBJ1-2, with TRBD1 matching 8 bases. The read falls 3 residues short of the CDR3 end, and the missing part is taken from the germline J gene. Germline lookup yields CDR1 LNHDA and CDR2 SQIVND (reference sequence). There are 14 residues in the CDR3.

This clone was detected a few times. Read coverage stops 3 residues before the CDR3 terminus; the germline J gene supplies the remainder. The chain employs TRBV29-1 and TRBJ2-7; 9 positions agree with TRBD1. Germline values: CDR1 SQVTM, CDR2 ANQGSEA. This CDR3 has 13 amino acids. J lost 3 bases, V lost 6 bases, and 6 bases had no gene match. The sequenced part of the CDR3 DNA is TGCAGCGTGGGACAGGGCGGCTACTACGAG. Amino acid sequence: CSVGQGGYYE. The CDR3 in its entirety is CSVGQGGYYEQYF.

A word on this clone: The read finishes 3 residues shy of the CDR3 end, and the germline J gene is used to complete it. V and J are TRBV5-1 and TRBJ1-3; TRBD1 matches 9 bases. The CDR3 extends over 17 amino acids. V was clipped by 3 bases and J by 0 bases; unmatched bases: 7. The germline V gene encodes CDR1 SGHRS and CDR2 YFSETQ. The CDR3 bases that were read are TGCGCCAGCAGCTCGGGACAGGGACCAGTCTCTGGAAACACC. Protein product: CASSSGQGPVSGNT. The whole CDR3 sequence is CASSSGQGPVSGNTIYF.

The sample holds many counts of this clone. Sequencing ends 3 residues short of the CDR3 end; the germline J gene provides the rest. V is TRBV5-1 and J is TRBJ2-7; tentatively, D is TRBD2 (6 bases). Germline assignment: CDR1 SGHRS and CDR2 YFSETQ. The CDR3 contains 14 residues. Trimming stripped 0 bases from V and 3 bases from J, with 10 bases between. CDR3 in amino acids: CASSLGGDFYEQYF. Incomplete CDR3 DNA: TGCGCCAGCAGCTTGGGCGGGGATTTCTACGAG.

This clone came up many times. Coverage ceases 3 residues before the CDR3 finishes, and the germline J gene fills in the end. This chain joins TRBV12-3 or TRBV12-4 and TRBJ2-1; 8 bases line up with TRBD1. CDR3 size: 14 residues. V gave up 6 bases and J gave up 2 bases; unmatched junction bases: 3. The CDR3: CASSLDRAYNEQFF. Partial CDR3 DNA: TGTGCCAGCAGCTTGGACAGGGCCTACAATGAG.

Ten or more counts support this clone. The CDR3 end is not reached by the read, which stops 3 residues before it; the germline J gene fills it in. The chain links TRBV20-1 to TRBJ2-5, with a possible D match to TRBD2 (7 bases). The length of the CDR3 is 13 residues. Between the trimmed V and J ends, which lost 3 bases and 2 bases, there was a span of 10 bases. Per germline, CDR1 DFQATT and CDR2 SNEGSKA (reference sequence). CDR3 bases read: TGCAGTGCTAGCGGGGGGCTTCAAGAGACC. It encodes CSASGGLQET. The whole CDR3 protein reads CSASGGLQETQYF.

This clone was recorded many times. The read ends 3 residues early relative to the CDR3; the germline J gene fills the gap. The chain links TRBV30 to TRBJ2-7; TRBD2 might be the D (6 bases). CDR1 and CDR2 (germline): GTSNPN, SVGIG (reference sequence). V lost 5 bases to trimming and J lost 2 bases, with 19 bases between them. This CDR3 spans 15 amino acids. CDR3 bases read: TGTGCCTGGGCCCCCGGGGGATCGGTACCCTACGAG. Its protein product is CAWAPGGSVPYE. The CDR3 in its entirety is CAWAPGGSVPYEQYF.